The present TCR beta chain was sequenced within a study of human T cells and chemical hapten exposure. As for time point: patch test 2, 6 weeks after DPC sensitization. Treatment denoted: therapeutic diphenylcyclopropenone sensitization with weekly scalp DPC. The template was total RNA from unfractionated whole blood. Blood draws came first, before each patch test. Donation of samples came from alopecia patients who were 18 to 70 years old and suitable for DPC. Findings and caveats of the study: It was expanded TCRs that formed significantly more large CDR3 similarity clusters than controls did. PT1 expanded TCR numbers tracked positively with patch test score.

TCRdb independently ran MiXCR on the RACE reads; one entry per CDR3 protein. This sample has 35,000 to 45,000 distinct CDR3 sequences, with 9.5% to 10% found just once. This clonotype was seen many times. Its antigen remains unknown. Trimming left V 5 bases short and J 2 bases short, with 6 bases between. The CDR3 is 13 amino acids. Germline V gene sequence: CDR1 SGHAT, CDR2 FQNNGV. The specimen was whole blood, collected in connection with sensitization to the hapten diphenylcyclopropenone (DPC). This receptor was identified in a woman between 25 and 40 years old with alopecia areata. Some clones in this sample may be carry-over from other donors' samples. The gene calls are TRBV11-2 and TRBJ2-2; weak D call: TRBD1 (5 bases). DNA of the CDR3: TGTGCCAGCAGCAGGACAAACACCGGGGAGCTGTTTTTT. As protein: CASSRTNTGELFF.